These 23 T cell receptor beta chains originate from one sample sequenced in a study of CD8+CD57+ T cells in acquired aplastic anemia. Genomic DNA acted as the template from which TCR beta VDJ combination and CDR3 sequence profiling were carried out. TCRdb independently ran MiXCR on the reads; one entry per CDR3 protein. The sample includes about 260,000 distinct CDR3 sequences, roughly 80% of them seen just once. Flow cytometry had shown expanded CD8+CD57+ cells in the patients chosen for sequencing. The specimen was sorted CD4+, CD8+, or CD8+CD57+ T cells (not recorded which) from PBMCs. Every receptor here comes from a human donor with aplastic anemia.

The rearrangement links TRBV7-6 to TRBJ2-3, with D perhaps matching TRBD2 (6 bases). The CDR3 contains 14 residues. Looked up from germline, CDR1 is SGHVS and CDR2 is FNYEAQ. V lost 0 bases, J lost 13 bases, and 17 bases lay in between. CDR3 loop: CASSLAGGTKEKYF. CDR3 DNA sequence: TGTGCCAGCAGCTTAGCCGGCGGGACCAAAGAGAAGTATTTT. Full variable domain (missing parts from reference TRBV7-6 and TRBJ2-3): GAGVSQSPRYKVTKRGQDVALRCDPISGHVSLYWYRQALGQGPEFLTYFNYEAQQDKSGLPNDRFSAERPEGSISTLTIQRTEQRDSAMYRCASSLAGGTKEKYFGPGTRLTVL.

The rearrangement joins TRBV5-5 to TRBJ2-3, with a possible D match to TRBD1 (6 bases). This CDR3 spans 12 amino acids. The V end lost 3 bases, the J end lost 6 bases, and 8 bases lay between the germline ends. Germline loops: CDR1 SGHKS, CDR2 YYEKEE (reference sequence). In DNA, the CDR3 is TGTGCCAGCAGCTCCGACAGGGATACGCAGTATTTT. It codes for CASSSDRDTQYF. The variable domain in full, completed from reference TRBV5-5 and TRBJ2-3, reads DAGVTQSPTHLIKTRGQQVTLRCSPISGHKSVSWYQQVLGQGPQFIFQYYEKEERGRGNFPDRFSARQFPNYSSELNVNALLLGDSALYLCASSSDRDTQYFGPGTRLTVL.

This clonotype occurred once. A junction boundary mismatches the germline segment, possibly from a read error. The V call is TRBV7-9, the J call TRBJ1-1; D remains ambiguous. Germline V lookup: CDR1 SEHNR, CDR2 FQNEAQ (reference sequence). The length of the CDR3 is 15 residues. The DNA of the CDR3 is TGTGCCAGCAGCTTACAACTGAGAGGGAACACCGAAGCTTTCTTT. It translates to CASSLQLRGNTEAFF. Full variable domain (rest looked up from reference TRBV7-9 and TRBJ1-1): DTGVSQNPRHKITKRGQNVTFRCDPISEHNRLYWYRQTLGQGPEFLTYFQNEAQLEKSRLLSDRFSAERPKGSFSTLEIQRTEQGDSAMYLCASSLQLRGNTEAFFGQGTRLTVV.

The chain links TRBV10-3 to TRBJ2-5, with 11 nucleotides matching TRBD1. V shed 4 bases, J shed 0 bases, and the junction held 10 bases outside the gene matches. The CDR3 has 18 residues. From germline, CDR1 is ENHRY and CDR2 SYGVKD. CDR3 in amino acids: CAISAGQGEGAYQETQYF. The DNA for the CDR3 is TGTGCCATCAGTGCGGGACAGGGGGAAGGAGCTTACCAAGAGACCCAGTACTTC.

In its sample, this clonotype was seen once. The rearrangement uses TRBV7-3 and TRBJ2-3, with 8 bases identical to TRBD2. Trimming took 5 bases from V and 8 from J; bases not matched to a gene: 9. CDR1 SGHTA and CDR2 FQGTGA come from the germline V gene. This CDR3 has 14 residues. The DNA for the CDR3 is TGTGCCAGCAGCCATGCGGGAGGTCACCCTACGCAGTATTTT. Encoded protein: CASSHAGGHPTQYF.

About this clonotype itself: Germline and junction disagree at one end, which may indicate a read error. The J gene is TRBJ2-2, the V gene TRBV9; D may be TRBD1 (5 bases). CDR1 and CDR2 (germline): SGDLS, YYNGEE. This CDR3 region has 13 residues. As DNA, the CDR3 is TGTGCCAGCAGCAGATCTCCCAGGGATGGATTGTTATTT. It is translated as CASSRSPRDGLLF.

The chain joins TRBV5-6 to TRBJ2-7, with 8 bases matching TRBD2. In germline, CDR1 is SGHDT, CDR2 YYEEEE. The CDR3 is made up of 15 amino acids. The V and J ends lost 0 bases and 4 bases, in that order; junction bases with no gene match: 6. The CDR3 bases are TGTGCCAGCAGCTTGGAGAGGGCGGGAGGTTACGAGCAGTACGTC. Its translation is CASSLERAGGYEQYV.

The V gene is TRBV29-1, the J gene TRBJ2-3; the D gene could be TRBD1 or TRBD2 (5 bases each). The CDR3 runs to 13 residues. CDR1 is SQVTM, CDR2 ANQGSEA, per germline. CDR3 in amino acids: CGGGDGATYTQYF. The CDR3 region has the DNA TGCGGCGGTGGGGACGGGGCTACCTACACGCAGTATTTT.

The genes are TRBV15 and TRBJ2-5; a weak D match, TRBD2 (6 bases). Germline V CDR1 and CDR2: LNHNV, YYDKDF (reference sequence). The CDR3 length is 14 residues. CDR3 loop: CGIERLRGVETQYF. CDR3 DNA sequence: TGTGGCATCGAAAGACTACGCGGGGTAGAGACCCAGTACTTC.

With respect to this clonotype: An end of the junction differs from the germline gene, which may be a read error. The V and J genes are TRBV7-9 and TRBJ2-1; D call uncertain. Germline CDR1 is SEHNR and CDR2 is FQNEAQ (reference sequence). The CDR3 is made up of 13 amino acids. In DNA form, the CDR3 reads TGTGCCAGCACCCCGGGCCAGCACGGTGAGAGCGTCTTC. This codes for CASTPGQHGESVF.

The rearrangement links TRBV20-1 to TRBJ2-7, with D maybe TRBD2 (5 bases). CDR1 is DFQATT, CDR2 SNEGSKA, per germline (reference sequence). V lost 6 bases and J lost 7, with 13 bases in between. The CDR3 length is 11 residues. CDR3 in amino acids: CSAPTTREQYV. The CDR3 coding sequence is TGCAGTGCGCCGACTACCCGAGAGCAGTACGTC.

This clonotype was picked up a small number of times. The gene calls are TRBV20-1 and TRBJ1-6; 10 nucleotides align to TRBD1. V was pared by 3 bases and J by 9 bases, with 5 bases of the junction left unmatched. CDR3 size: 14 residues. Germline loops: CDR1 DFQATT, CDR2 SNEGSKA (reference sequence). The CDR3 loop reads CSASPGQGSSPLHF. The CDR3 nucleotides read TGCAGTGCTAGTCCGGGACAGGGGAGTTCACCCCTCCACTTT.

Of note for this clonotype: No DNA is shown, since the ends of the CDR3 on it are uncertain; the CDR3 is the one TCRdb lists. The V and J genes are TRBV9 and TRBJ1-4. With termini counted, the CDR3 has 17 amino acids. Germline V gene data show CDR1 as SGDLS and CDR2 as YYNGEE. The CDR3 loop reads CASSEGSETQYFEKLSF.

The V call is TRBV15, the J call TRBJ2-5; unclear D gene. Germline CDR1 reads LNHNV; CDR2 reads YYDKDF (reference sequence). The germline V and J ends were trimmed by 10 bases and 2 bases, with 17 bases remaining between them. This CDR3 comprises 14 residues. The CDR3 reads CASGRGAEQETQYF. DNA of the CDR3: TGTGCCAGTGGCAGAGGCGCCGAGCAAGAGACCCAGTACTTC.

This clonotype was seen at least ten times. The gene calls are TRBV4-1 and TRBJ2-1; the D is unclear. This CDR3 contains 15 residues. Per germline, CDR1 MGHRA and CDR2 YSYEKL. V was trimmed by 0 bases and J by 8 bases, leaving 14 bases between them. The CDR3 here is CASSQEARRFHEQFF. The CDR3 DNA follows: TGCGCCAGCAGCCAAGAGGCCCGGCGATTTCATGAGCAGTTCTTC.

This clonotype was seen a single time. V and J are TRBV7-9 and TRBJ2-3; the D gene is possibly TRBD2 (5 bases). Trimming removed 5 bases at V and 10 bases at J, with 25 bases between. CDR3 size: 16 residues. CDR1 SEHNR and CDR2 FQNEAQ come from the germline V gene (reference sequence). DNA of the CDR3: TGTGCCAGCAGCCTCGGGATGACGGATAACACAGAAGCGCAGTATTTT. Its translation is CASSLGMTDNTEAQYF. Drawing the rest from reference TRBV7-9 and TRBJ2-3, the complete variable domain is DTGVSQNPRHKITKRGQNVTFRCDPISEHNRLYWYRQTLGQGPEFLTYFQNEAQLEKSRLLSDRFSAERPKGSFSTLEIQRTEQGDSAMYLCASSLGMTDNTEAQYFGPGTRLTVL.

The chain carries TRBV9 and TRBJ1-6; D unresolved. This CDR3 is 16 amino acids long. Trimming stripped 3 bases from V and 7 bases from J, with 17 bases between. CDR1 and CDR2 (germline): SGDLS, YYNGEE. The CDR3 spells CASSDSGQTQNSPLHF. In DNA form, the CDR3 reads TGTGCCAGCAGCGATTCTGGTCAGACCCAAAATTCACCCCTCCACTTT.

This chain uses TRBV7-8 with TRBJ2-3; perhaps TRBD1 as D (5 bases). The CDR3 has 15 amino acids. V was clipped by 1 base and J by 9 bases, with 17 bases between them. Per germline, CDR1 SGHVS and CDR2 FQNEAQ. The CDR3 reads CASSLEGAATKTQYF. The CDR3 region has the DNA TGTGCCAGCAGCTTAGAAGGGGCAGCCACTAAGACGCAGTATTTT. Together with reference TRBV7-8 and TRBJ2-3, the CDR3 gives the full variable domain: GAGVSQSPRYKVAKRGQDVALRCDPISGHVSLFWYQQALGQGPEFLTYFQNEAQLDKSGLPSDRFFAERPEGSVSTLKIQRTQQEDSAVYLCASSLEGAATKTQYFGPGTRLTVL.

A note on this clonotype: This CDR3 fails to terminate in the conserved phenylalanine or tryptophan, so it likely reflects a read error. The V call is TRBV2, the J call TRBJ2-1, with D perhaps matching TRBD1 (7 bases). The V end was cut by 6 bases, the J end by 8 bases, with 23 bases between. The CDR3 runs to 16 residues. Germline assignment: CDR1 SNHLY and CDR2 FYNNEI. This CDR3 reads CASSQGGANTQDEQFC. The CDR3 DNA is TGTGCCAGCAGCCAGGGGGGCGCAAACACTCAGGATGAGCAGTTCTGC.

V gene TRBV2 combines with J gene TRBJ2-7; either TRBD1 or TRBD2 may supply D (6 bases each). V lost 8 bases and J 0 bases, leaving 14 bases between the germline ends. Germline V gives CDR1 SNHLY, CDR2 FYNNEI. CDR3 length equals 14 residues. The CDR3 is CASGDGGTSYEQYV. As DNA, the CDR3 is TGTGCCAGCGGGGACGGGGGCACCTCCTACGAGCAGTACGTC.

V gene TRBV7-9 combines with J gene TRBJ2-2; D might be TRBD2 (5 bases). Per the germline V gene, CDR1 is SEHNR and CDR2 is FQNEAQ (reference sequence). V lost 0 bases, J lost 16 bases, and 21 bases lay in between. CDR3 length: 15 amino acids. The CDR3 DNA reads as TGTGCCAGCAGCTTAGCCCACGGGAACAAAGAGACCCAGTTTTTT. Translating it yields CASSLAHGNKETQFF.

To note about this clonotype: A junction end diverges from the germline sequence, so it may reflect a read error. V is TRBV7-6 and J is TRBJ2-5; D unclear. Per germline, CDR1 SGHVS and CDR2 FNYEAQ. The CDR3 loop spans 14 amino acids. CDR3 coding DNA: TGTGCTAGCAGCTTATCCACGAGGAATGAGCAGTTGTTCTTC. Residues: CASSLSTRNEQLFF.

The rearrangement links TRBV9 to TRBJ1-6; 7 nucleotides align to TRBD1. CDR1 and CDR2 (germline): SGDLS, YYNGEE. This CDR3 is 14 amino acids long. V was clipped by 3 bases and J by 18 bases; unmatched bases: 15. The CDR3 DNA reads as TGTGCCAGCAGCGCAGGGGGGCGACAGGGAGCCAACCACTTT. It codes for CASSAGGRQGANHF.